This entry lists 30 T cell receptor beta chains sequenced from one sample in a study of shared clonotypes between healthy human individuals. TCRdb's copy holds only in-frame clones and misses some; the assay was immunoSEQ multiplex PCR. The sample contains over 1.5 million clones, about 98% of which appear only once. The sample comprised naive CD4+ T cells sorted from blood. Subset meaning: CD45RA+ positively selected. Every receptor here comes from a man aged 25 to 40 in good health.

A word on this clone: The identical CDR3 is also encoded by other nucleotide sequences in the sample. V is TRBV28 and J is TRBJ2-7; D is unresolved. Trimming removed 2 bases from V and 3 bases from J, with 5 bases in between. CDR3 length: 12 residues. Germline V gives CDR1 MDHEN, CDR2 SYDVKM. CDR3 nucleotide sequence: TGTGCCAGCAGTTTACTGAACTACGAGCAGTACTTC. Translating it yields CASSLLNYEQYF.

This chain joins TRBV18 and TRBJ1-1, with D perhaps TRBD1 (6 bases). Looked up from germline, CDR1 is KGHSH and CDR2 is LQKENI. Trimming cost V 7 bases and J 0 bases, with 12 bases left between them. CDR3 length: 14 residues. As DNA, the CDR3 is TGTGCCAGCTTCCTCGACAGGATGAACACTGAAGCTTTCTTT. Translated, it gives CASFLDRMNTEAFF.

The rearrangement joins TRBV30 to TRBJ2-5; D call uncertain. CDR3 length: 13 residues. Trimming pared 0 bases from V and 2 bases from J, leaving 7 bases between. Germline loops: CDR1 GTSNPN, CDR2 SVGIG (reference sequence). The chain's CDR3 is CAWSVSAQETQYF. DNA for the CDR3: TGTGCCTGGAGTGTATCAGCACAAGAGACCCAGTACTTC.

V usage is TRBV5-1 and J usage is TRBJ1-4; D not certain. The CDR3 contains 12 residues. Deletions cut 10 bases from V and 0 bases from J, with 7 bases between. In germline, CDR1 is SGHRS, CDR2 YFSETQ. CDR3 loop: CASAATNEKLFF. The CDR3 DNA reads TGCGCCTCGGCAGCAACTAATGAAAAACTGTTTTTT. The entire variable domain, with the rest obtained from reference TRBV5-1 and TRBJ1-4, is as follows: KAGVTQTPRYLIKTRGQQVTLSCSPISGHRSVSWYQQTPGQGLQFLFEYFSETQRNKGNFPGRFSGRQFSNSRSEMNVSTLELGDSALYLCASAATNEKLFFGSGTQLSVL.

This chain uses TRBV9 with TRBJ2-6; TRBD1 matches 10 bases. The junction had 8 bases not matched to a gene; V was cut back by 2 bases and J by 0 bases. From germline, CDR1 is SGDLS and CDR2 YYNGEE. This CDR3 comprises 19 residues. This chain's CDR3 is CASSVQGQGYLSGANVLTF. The CDR3 DNA reads TGTGCCAGCAGCGTCCAGGGACAGGGGTATCTCTCTGGGGCCAACGTCCTGACTTTC. The whole variable domain, remainder taken from reference TRBV9 and TRBJ2-6, is DSGVTQTPKHLITATGQRVTLRCSPRSGDLSVYWYQQSLDQGLQFLIQYYNGEERAKGNILERFSAQQFPDLHSELNLSSLELGDSALYFCASSVQGQGYLSGANVLTFGAGSRLTVL.

As DNA, the CDR3 is TGCAGCGTCGGCCGACAAGCTAGCTTGGTGGATACGCAGTATTTT. Protein sequence: CSVGRQASLVDTQYF. The chain has TRBV29-1 and TRBJ2-3; D perhaps matches TRBD2 (5 bases). Germline V gene lookup returns CDR1 SQVTM and CDR2 ANQGSEA. Trimming shortened V by 6 bases and J by 6 bases, and 22 bases separated the two germline ends. The CDR3 runs 15 residues.

This chain joins TRBV30 and TRBJ1-1; TRBD1 might be the D (5 bases). Germline V gene sequence: CDR1 GTSNPN, CDR2 SVGIG (reference sequence). CDR3 length equals 13 residues. Trimming took 4 bases from V and 1 from J, leaving 10 bases between them. CDR3 residues: CAWIYRKNTEAFF. CDR3 nucleotides: TGTGCCTGGATTTACAGGAAGAACACTGAAGCTTTCTTT.

Notes on this clone: The same CDR3 is also encoded by other DNA sequences in this sample. This chain uses TRBV29-1 with TRBJ2-5; D unresolved. In germline, CDR1 is SQVTM, CDR2 ANQGSEA. The ends were cut back, 6 bases at V and 0 bases at J, with 8 bases in the middle. This CDR3 region has 12 residues. CDR3: CSVVGNQETQYF. CDR3 in DNA: TGCAGCGTGGTGGGTAACCAAGAGACCCAGTACTTC.

The V and J genes are TRBV7-2 and TRBJ2-3, with D maybe TRBD1 (6 bases). The germline CDR1 and CDR2 sequences are SGHTA and FQGNSA. Trimming left V 0 bases short and J 3 bases short, with 19 bases between. CDR3 size: 18 residues. CDR3 coding DNA: TGTGCCAGCAGCTTAGCGACCTCAACAGGGTTCCAGACAGATACGCAGTATTTT. Translated: CASSLATSTGFQTDTQYF.

Worth noting for this clone: This sample includes further DNA sequences coding for the same CDR3. This sequence joins TRBV6-5 and TRBJ2-7; no clear D. CDR3 length: 11 residues. The V gene's germline CDR1 is MNHEY and CDR2 SVGAGI. The V and J ends lost 6 bases and 3 bases respectively, with 6 bases between them. CDR3 DNA sequence: TGTGCCAGCAGCTCAAACTACGAGCAGTACTTC. Protein sequence: CASSSNYEQYF.

This clone was found once. The chain links TRBV5-1 to TRBJ1-4, with 8 positions matching TRBD1. J was trimmed by 8 bases and V by 4 bases; bases with no gene match: 10. Germline V gives CDR1 SGHRS, CDR2 YFSETQ. This CDR3 has 15 residues. In DNA form, the CDR3 reads TGCGCCAGCAGCACACCAACAGGGGGGCGCGAAAAACTGTTTTTT. Protein sequence: CASSTPTGGREKLFF.

This chain joins TRBV18 and TRBJ2-7; 7 bases agree with TRBD2. CDR1 and CDR2 (germline): KGHSH, LQKENI. V lost 5 bases to trimming and J lost 0 bases; unmatched junction nucleotides: 4. The CDR3 runs to 14 residues. CDR3 in DNA: TGTGCCAGCTCATCAGGACTAGTCTCCTACGAGCAGTACTTC. Translation gives CASSSGLVSYEQYF.

This clone was detected once. This CDR3 is also generated by other DNA sequences in the sample. The chain recombines TRBV7-9 with TRBJ2-1; 10 nucleotides line up with TRBD1. With V trimmed by 3 bases and J by 4 bases, 6 bases remained unmatched. The CDR3 has 16 amino acids. Germline V gene data show CDR1 as SEHNR and CDR2 as FQNEAQ (reference sequence). CDR3 DNA sequence: TGTGCCAGCAGCTTGGGGGACAGGGGCCCTTACAATGAGCAGTTCTTC. Its protein is CASSLGDRGPYNEQFF.

The CDR3 nucleotides read TGCGCCAGCAGCTCGGATGGACGGATTAGCACAGATACGCAGTATTTT. It is translated as CASSSDGRISTDTQYF. This chain joins TRBV5-1 and TRBJ2-3; the D is unclear. This CDR3 is built from 16 residues. Germline lookup yields CDR1 SGHRS and CDR2 YFSETQ. Between the trimmed V and J ends, which lost 3 bases and 0 bases, there was a span of 14 bases.

The rearrangement links TRBV28 to TRBJ2-7; 10 bases match TRBD2. There are 14 residues in the CDR3. In germline, CDR1 is MDHEN, CDR2 SYDVKM. V shed 5 bases, J shed 3 bases, and the junction held 4 bases outside the gene matches. CDR3 DNA: TGTGCCAGCAGTAGACTAGCGGGCTACTACGAGCAGTACTTC. Translation gives CASSRLAGYYEQYF.

The rearrangement links TRBV9 to TRBJ1-5; the D gene is possibly TRBD1 (5 bases). CDR3 length: 16 amino acids. Trimming shortened V by 0 bases and J by 4 bases, and 14 bases separated the two germline ends. CDR1 is SGDLS and CDR2 is YYNGEE in the germline V gene. As DNA, the CDR3 is TGTGCCAGCAGCGTAGGGGAGGGGATTGGAAATCAGCCCCAGCATTTT. Protein product: CASSVGEGIGNQPQHF.

DNA for the CDR3: TGTGCCAGCAGCAGGACAGGGGGCGCCTTGTATGGCTACACCTTC. Translated, it gives CASSRTGGALYGYTF. This chain links TRBV5-6 with TRBJ1-2; TRBD1 matches 11 bases. In germline, CDR1 is SGHDT, CDR2 YYEEEE. The CDR3 covers 15 residues. J lost 5 bases, V lost 4 bases, and 7 bases had no gene match.

This chain joins TRBV4-2 and TRBJ2-1; 9 nucleotides match TRBD2. V shed 1 base, J shed 5 bases, and the junction held 3 bases outside the gene matches. Germline V gives CDR1 LGHNA, CDR2 YNFKEQ. The CDR3 totals 15 residues. The CDR3 is CASSQGTSANNEQFF. The CDR3 DNA reads TGTGCCAGCAGCCAAGGGACTAGCGCGAACAATGAGCAGTTCTTC.

CDR3 residues: CASSIRGDRPQHF. CDR3 bases: TGTGCCAGTAGTATAAGGGGGGATCGGCCCCAGCATTTT. The chain couples TRBV19 to TRBJ1-5; the D gene is possibly TRBD1 (6 bases). CDR1 LNHDA and CDR2 SQIVND come from the germline V gene (reference sequence). The V and J ends lost 2 bases and 9 bases respectively, with 11 bases between them. The CDR3 runs 13 residues. The full variable domain, completed using reference TRBV19 and TRBJ1-5, is DGGITQSPKYLFRKEGQNVTLSCEQNLNHDAMYWYRQDPGQGLRLIYYSQIVNDFQKGDIAEGYSVSREKKESFPLTVTSAQKNPTAFYLCASSIRGDRPQHFGDGTRLSIL.

The chain recombines TRBV10-3 with TRBJ2-5; 7 positions match TRBD2. V lost 4 bases, J lost 5 bases, and 7 bases stayed unmatched. Germline-derived CDR1 and CDR2 are ENHRY and SYGVKD. The CDR3 consists of 14 residues. The CDR3 loop reads CAISGRGSGETQYF. DNA for the CDR3: TGTGCCATCAGTGGGCGCGGGAGCGGGGAGACCCAGTACTTC.

The rearrangement links TRBV18 to TRBJ2-5; possible D gene TRBD2, 5 bases. Germline loops: CDR1 KGHSH, CDR2 LQKENI. V was cut by 3 bases and J by 9 bases, with 14 bases left in between. The CDR3 spans 13 residues. The CDR3 region has the DNA TGTGCCAGCTCACCGACCGGACTGTGGGCCCAGTACTTC. It encodes CASSPTGLWAQYF.

The J gene is TRBJ2-7, the V gene TRBV7-7; D remains unclear. Trimming removed 1 base from V and 2 bases from J, with 15 bases in between. The CDR3 has 16 residues. The germline V gene has CDR1 SSHAT and CDR2 FNYEAQ (reference sequence). The DNA for the CDR3 is TGTGCCAGCAGCTTAGGATCCGCCCCCGTCCCCTACGAGCAGTACTTC. This translates into CASSLGSAPVPYEQYF.

V is TRBV7-2 and J is TRBJ2-6; the D is unclear. The CDR3 has 15 amino acids. The V gene's germline CDR1 is SGHTA and CDR2 FQGNSA. Trimming took 1 base from V and 2 from J, leaving 6 bases between them. The CDR3 nucleotides read TGTGCCAGCAGCTTAGTTGACCCTGGGGCCAACGTCCTGACTTTC. Translation: CASSLVDPGANVLTF.

Of note for this clone: Other DNA sequences of this sample code for an identical CDR3. The V and J genes are TRBV28 and TRBJ2-3; no clear D. V was pared by 5 bases and J by 2 bases, with 5 bases between. Germline lookup yields CDR1 MDHEN and CDR2 SYDVKM. This CDR3 is built from 12 residues. The CDR3 DNA sequence: TGTGCCAGCAGTCGGGCCACAGATACGCAGTATTTT. This sequence encodes CASSRATDTQYF.

V usage is TRBV7-9 and J usage is TRBJ1-1; D gene ambiguous. Germline V gene lookup returns CDR1 SEHNR and CDR2 FQNEAQ (reference sequence). CDR3 size: 15 residues. Trimming cost V 5 bases and J 7 bases, with 20 bases left between them. The CDR3 nucleotides read TGTGCCAGCAGCCCCCAGTCCGGGTCCCGGGGTGAAGCTTTCTTT. Protein: CASSPQSGSRGEAFF.

The chain links TRBV5-1 to TRBJ2-5; 10 nucleotides match TRBD2. This CDR3 has 14 amino acids. The germline CDR1 and CDR2 sequences are SGHRS and YFSETQ. V lost 4 bases and J lost 5; bases outside the gene matches: 5. Here the CDR3 reads CASSASGSRETQYF. CDR3 coding DNA: TGCGCCAGCAGCGCTAGCGGGAGTAGGGAGACCCAGTACTTC.

This clone was seen only once. Other DNA sequences in this specimen translate into the identical CDR3. V is TRBV7-2 and J is TRBJ2-7, with D unresolved. Germline-derived CDR1 and CDR2 are SGHTA and FQGNSA. The CDR3 runs 11 residues. The germline V and J ends were trimmed by 6 bases and 4 bases, with 7 bases remaining between them. The CDR3 sequence is CASSSKYEQYF. Here the CDR3 DNA reads TGTGCCAGCAGTTCCAAGTACGAGCAGTACTTC.

For the CDR3, the DNA is TGTGCCACCGGGACAGGGGGATGGTCCTACAATGAGCAGTTCTTC. Protein sequence: CATGTGGWSYNEQFF. The rearrangement joins TRBV28 to TRBJ2-1; 11 bases match TRBD1. J was trimmed by 1 base and V by 10 bases; bases with no gene match: 6. Looked up from germline, CDR1 is MDHEN and CDR2 is SYDVKM. This CDR3 spans 15 amino acids.

This sequence joins TRBV14 and TRBJ2-1; 14 bases agree with TRBD2. V lost 3 bases, J lost 9 bases, and 7 bases stayed unmatched. The CDR3 contains 16 residues. Germline CDR1 and CDR2: SGHDN and FVKESK. The CDR3 coding sequence is TGTGCCAGCAGCCACACACCGGGACTAGCGGGAGCTGAGCAGTTCTTC. Residues: CASSHTPGLAGAEQFF.

V and J are TRBV9 and TRBJ1-1; 7 bases agree with TRBD1. Germline CDR1 reads SGDLS; CDR2 reads YYNGEE. This CDR3 spans 14 amino acids. V lost 4 bases and J lost 1; bases outside the gene matches: 4. The CDR3: CASSPGQENTEAFF. As DNA, the CDR3 is TGTGCCAGCAGCCCCGGACAGGAGAACACTGAAGCTTTCTTT.